This T cell receptor (beta chain) is drawn from a study of OX40 agonist ivuxolimab in advanced cancers. For the study in its entirety: Ivuxolimab was a fully human IgG2 agonistic monoclonal antibody targeting the costimulatory receptor OX40 (CD134). Prior anti-PD-1, anti-PD-L1 or anti-CTLA-4 therapy was permitted, and roughly two fifths of dose-escalation patients had received checkpoint inhibitors. Intravenous ivuxolimab was administered to patients every 2 weeks at six dose levels: 0.01, 0.1, 0.3, 1.5, 3 and 10 mg/kg. Of the approximately 50 dose-escalation patients, hepatocellular carcinoma was present in some 19, melanoma in around 15, renal cell carcinoma in 9 and head and neck cancer in 9. The paper reports the monotherapy dose-escalation portion (N ≈ 50 patients) of the phase I ivuxolimab trial. Three dose-escalation patients achieved partial responses, one with hepatocellular carcinoma and two with cutaneous melanoma. The dose-escalation cohort was 82.7% male with a mean age of about 60 years, ranging from about 20 to 80. The purpose of peripheral TCRbeta sequencing was to test whether ivuxolimab changed TCR sequence diversity and led to clonal T-cell expansion. Points the paper makes about the study in general: In partial responders in the 0.1-3.0 mg/kg groups, normalized peripheral clonal expansion was found to be among the lowest, especially among CD8+ T cells. Low levels of normalized T-cell clonal expansion were also seen in some patients who did not respond. On average, CD8+ T cells showed more expanded clones than CD4+ T cells after ivuxolimab. At doses from 0.1 to 3.0 mg/kg, clonal expansion was seen in both CD4+ and CD8+ blood T cells between baseline and week 6. The antigen specificity of the peripheral T cells that underwent clonal expansion was not determined.

Unmatched junction bases come to 2, with V trimmed by 3 bases and J by 4 bases. CDR1 and CDR2 were assigned from the germline V gene as ENHRY and SYGVKD. The CDR3 has 14 amino acids, counting the end cysteine and phenylalanine. Left in the record is the CDR3 DNA by itself, 42 bases read in frame from the first base. The trial excluded patients who had a history of autoimmune disease or who were on systemic immunosuppression. Peripheral blood for TCR sequencing was collected from all dose cohorts at baseline, on cycle 4 day 1, and on cycle 7 day 1. The samples were taken from a phase I, first-in-human, multicenter, open-label dose-escalation trial of ivuxolimab. Adults with locally advanced or metastatic head and neck squamous cell, hepatocellular, melanoma or renal cell carcinoma were enrolled in the trial. Before TCR sequencing, CD4+ and CD8+ T cells were separately sorted from peripheral blood.

Details on this clone: The clone's antigen remains unknown. Base-call qualities are not available, and no considerably larger clone is one nucleotide away.

Genomic DNA was isolated from the sorted cells so that the TCRbeta CDR3 region could be sequenced. The immunoSEQ Assay was used to sequence the TCRbeta CDR3 regions. Not all clones reach the TCRdb copy of this immuneACCESS table, which keeps in-frame sequences only. Checked studies attribute under half of the gap to unresolved V genes and leave the rest unexplained. This sample lists tens of thousands of clones; 85% were detected once. Jointly, the top ten make up roughly 0.66% of the sample. This receptor was taken from an adult with an advanced solid tumor such as melanoma, head and neck, liver or kidney cancer. The V gene is TRBV10-3 and the J gene is TRBJ2-7, with 11 bases matching TRBD1. The starting material was CD4+ or CD8+ T cells sorted from blood, obtained in a trial of the OX40 agonist ivuxolimab. The nucleotide sequence is given as TGTGCCATCAGTGACGGGACAGGGGGGTACGAGCAGTACTTC. Its coded protein is CAISDGTGGYEQYF.